The 8 T cell receptor beta chains below were found in one sample sequenced in a study. In TCRdb, the 5' RACE reads were re-called with MiXCR into one record per CDR3 protein. The data hold 50,000 to 80,000 distinct CDR3 sequences, with about 22% observed a single time. The sequencing sample was made of memory CD4+ T cells sorted from a lymph node. The subset was: memory CD4+ T cells, CD4+CD45RO+CD25-. The source of these receptors is a female donor with breast cancer.

This clonotype was seen more than once but under ten times. The V and J genes are TRBV12-3 or TRBV12-4 and TRBJ1-1; D is perhaps TRBD1 (5 bases). CDR3 length: 13 amino acids. Trimming removed 7 bases from V and 4 bases from J, with 13 bases in between. CDR3 sequence: CASNRGEGTEAFF. DNA for the CDR3: TGTGCCAGCAACCGGGGGGAGGGCACTGAAGCTTTCTTT.

This clonotype appeared a few times. The chain couples TRBV6-6 to TRBJ2-7, with D unclear. CDR1 is MNHNY and CDR2 is SVGAGI in the germline V gene (reference sequence). Between the trimmed V and J ends, which lost 0 bases and 9 bases, there was a span of 27 bases. CDR3 size: 18 residues. CDR3 in amino acids: CASSYSTQRRINGVTQYF. The CDR3 DNA reads TGTGCCAGCAGTTACTCTACCCAAAGGCGTATCAACGGCGTCACGCAGTACTTC.

This clonotype was counted a single time. The CDR3 DNA is TGCAGTGCTAGTGTTGGACAGGATGAAAAACTGTTTTTT. Translated: CSASVGQDEKLFF. This sequence joins TRBV20-1 and TRBJ1-4; 7 positions agree with TRBD1. The length of the CDR3 is 13 residues. The V segment lost 3 bases and the J segment 6 bases; nucleotides outside the gene matches: 4. CDR1 and CDR2 (germline): DFQATT, SNEGSKA (reference sequence).

The chain carries TRBV5-1 and TRBJ2-5; the match to TRBD2 covers 7 bases. J lost 5 bases, V lost 4 bases, and 8 bases had no gene match. CDR1 SGHRS and CDR2 YFSETQ come from the germline V gene. The CDR3 has 14 residues. The chain's CDR3 is CASSPGGGYETQYF. The CDR3, as DNA: TGCGCCAGCAGCCCCGGGGGAGGGTATGAGACCCAGTACTTC.

This clonotype was found many times. This chain uses TRBV7-9 with TRBJ2-3; D unresolved. The length of the CDR3 is 13 residues. Germline loops: CDR1 SEHNR, CDR2 FQNEAQ (reference sequence). V was trimmed by 4 bases and J by 1 base, leaving 6 bases between them. CDR3 DNA sequence: TGTGCCAGCAGCTCCACTGGCACAGATACGCAGTATTTT. Residues: CASSSTGTDTQYF.

The chain employs TRBV5-1 and TRBJ2-5; D gene ambiguous. This CDR3 region has 13 residues. Trimming shortened V by 2 bases and J by 3 bases, and 8 bases separated the two germline ends. The V gene's germline CDR1 is SGHRS and CDR2 YFSETQ. The CDR3, as DNA: TGCGCCAGCAGCTTCACTATTAAAGAGACCCAGTACTTC. Amino acid sequence: CASSFTIKETQYF.

The J gene is TRBJ2-1, the V gene TRBV20-1, with TRBD2 as a possible D gene (6 bases). Germline assignment: CDR1 DFQATT and CDR2 SNEGSKA (reference sequence). V was trimmed by 2 bases and J by 8 bases, leaving 10 bases between them. This CDR3 region has 12 residues. The CDR3 reads CSARTSPDEQFF. Here the CDR3 DNA reads TGCAGTGCTAGAACTAGCCCCGATGAGCAGTTCTTC.

This clonotype has only a few counts. Here the CDR3 reads CSARDAGVRQVGYTF. The CDR3 bases are TGCAGTGCTAGAGATGCGGGGGTTAGGCAAGTCGGCTACACCTTC. The chain couples TRBV20-1 to TRBJ1-2, with a possible D match to TRBD1 (5 bases). There are 15 residues in the CDR3. Germline CDR1 and CDR2: DFQATT and SNEGSKA (reference sequence). V was cut by 0 bases and J by 8 bases, with 19 bases left in between.